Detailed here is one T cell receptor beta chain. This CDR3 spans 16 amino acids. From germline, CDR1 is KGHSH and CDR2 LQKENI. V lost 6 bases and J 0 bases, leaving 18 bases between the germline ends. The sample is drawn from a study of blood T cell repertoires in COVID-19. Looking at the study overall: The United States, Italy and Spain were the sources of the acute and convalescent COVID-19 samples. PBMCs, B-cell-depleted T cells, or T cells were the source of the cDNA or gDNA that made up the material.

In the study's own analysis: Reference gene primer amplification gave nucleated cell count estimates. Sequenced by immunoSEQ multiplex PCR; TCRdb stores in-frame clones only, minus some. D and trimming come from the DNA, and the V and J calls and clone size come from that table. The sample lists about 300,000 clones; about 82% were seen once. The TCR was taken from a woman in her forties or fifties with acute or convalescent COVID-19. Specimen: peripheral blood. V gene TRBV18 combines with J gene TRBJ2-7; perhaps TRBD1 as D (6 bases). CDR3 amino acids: CASSKSGVWTSYEQYF. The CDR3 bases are TGTGCCAGCTCTAAATCAGGGGTCTGGACCTCCTACGAGCAGTACTTC.